These 24 T cell receptor beta chains were all obtained from the same sample, sequenced in a study of blood T cell repertoires in COVID-19. Produced via immunoSEQ multiplex PCR; TCRdb's table is partial and in-frame only. The repertoire holds 200,000 or so clones, with around nine tenths as singletons. The sequenced sample consisted of peripheral blood. The receptors here all came from a man aged 55 to 70 with COVID-19, enrolled during active disease.

The V and J genes are TRBV7-3 and TRBJ2-1; D might be TRBD1 (6 bases). In germline, CDR1 is SGHTA, CDR2 FQGTGA. The length of the CDR3 is 15 residues. V lost 3 bases, J lost 2 bases, and 11 bases lay in between. CDR3 residues: CASSLLAGAYNEQFF. DNA of the CDR3: TGTGCCAGCAGCTTGCTCGCAGGGGCCTACAATGAGCAGTTCTTC.

This clone was observed a few times. This chain uses TRBV14 with TRBJ2-7; 10 bases line up with TRBD2. The CDR3 spans 15 residues. Trimming at V came to 4 bases and at J to 2 bases, leaving 5 bases not matched to a gene. Germline CDR1 SGHDN, CDR2 FVKESK. The CDR3 DNA sequence: TGTGCCAGCAGCCCACAAGGACTAGCGGCCTACGAGCAGTACTTC. Its protein is CASSPQGLAAYEQYF.

This clone was seen only a few times. The CDR3 DNA follows: TGTGCCAGTGGACAGGGGGTGAGCAATCAGCCCCAGCATTTT. Its protein product is CASGQGVSNQPQHF. V and J are TRBV28 and TRBJ1-5; 10 bases line up with TRBD1. CDR3 length: 14 residues. In germline, CDR1 is MDHEN, CDR2 SYDVKM. With 9 bases clipped from V and 1 base from J, the junction kept 3 bases outside the gene matches.

This clone has only one observation. This chain links TRBV19 with TRBJ2-4; 7 bases match TRBD1. In germline, CDR1 is LNHDA, CDR2 SQIVND (reference sequence). J lost 0 bases, V lost 4 bases, and 6 bases had no gene match. The CDR3 length is 16 residues. CDR3 protein: CASSRTGNSAKNIQYF. The CDR3 DNA follows: TGTGCCAGTAGTAGGACAGGCAACTCAGCCAAAAACATTCAGTACTTC.

V and J are TRBV28 and TRBJ1-2; D unclear. Germline values: CDR1 MDHEN, CDR2 SYDVKM. V was shortened by 9 bases and J by 4 bases, with 18 bases between the two germline ends. This CDR3 spans 14 amino acids. CDR3 coding DNA: TGTGCCAGTAGCTTAAGGGAGACGGCCTATGGCTACACCTTC. This codes for CASSLRETAYGYTF.

The genes are TRBV6-5 and TRBJ1-6; possibly TRBD1 for D (5 bases). Germline CDR1 and CDR2: MNHEY and SVGAGI. Trimming removed 0 bases at V and 7 bases at J, with 7 bases between. The CDR3 spans 14 residues. The CDR3 loop reads CASSYSRANSPLHF. The CDR3 DNA follows: TGTGCCAGCAGTTACTCCAGGGCGAATTCACCCCTCCACTTT.

The chain recombines TRBV28 with TRBJ2-3; TRBD1 is a possible D gene (5 bases). CDR3 size: 15 residues. From germline, CDR1 is MDHEN and CDR2 SYDVKM. The germline V and J ends were trimmed by 2 bases and 0 bases, with 9 bases remaining between them. The CDR3, as DNA: TGTGCCAGCAGTTTAAGGGGCGGTAGCACAGATACGCAGTATTTT. Its protein product is CASSLRGGSTDTQYF.

V and J are TRBV10-1 and TRBJ1-3; D is undetermined. The CDR3 covers 13 residues. In germline, CDR1 is WNHNN, CDR2 SYGVQD (reference sequence). The V end was cut by 3 bases, the J end by 2 bases, with 5 bases between. The CDR3 here is CASSEQTGNTIYF. The CDR3, as DNA: TGCGCCAGCAGTGAACAGACTGGAAACACCATATATTTT.

This rearrangement joins TRBV10-3 to TRBJ2-7, with a weak D call TRBD2 (6 bases). Trimming took off 4 bases at V and 3 bases at J, with 7 bases between the two ends. Germline CDR1 and CDR2: ENHRY and SYGVKD. CDR3 length equals 12 residues. CDR3 DNA: TGTGCCATCAGTGGGACTATCTACGAGCAGTACTTC. Translation gives CAISGTIYEQYF.

The chain uses TRBV5-1 and TRBJ2-3, with D hard to call. This CDR3 is built from 14 residues. V was pared by 0 bases and J by 2 bases, with 7 bases between. The germline gives CDR1 SGHRS, CDR2 YFSETQ. The CDR3 nucleotides read TGCGCCAGCAGCTTGGGAGCGCCCACAGATACGCAGTATTTT. Its protein is CASSLGAPTDTQYF.

This clone was detected a few times. The chain joins TRBV29-1 to TRBJ1-3; the D gene is possibly TRBD1 (5 bases). This CDR3 is built from 15 residues. Germline V gene sequence: CDR1 SQVTM, CDR2 ANQGSEA. CDR3 loop: CSGTKGLSSGNTIYF. The CDR3 DNA is TGCAGTGGCACTAAGGGGCTAAGCTCTGGAAACACCATATATTTT.

The rearrangement links TRBV4-1 to TRBJ1-6; 9 nucleotides align to TRBD1. The V gene's germline CDR1 is MGHRA and CDR2 YSYEKL. The CDR3 has 15 amino acids. The V segment lost 2 bases and the J segment 9 bases; nucleotides outside the gene matches: 5. The CDR3 protein is CASSQPDRGSSPLHF. CDR3 nucleotides: TGCGCCAGCAGCCAACCGGACAGGGGATCTTCACCCCTCCACTTT.

The rearrangement uses TRBV11-2 and TRBJ1-3, with a weak D call TRBD1 (5 bases). The CDR3 is made up of 17 amino acids. Germline V gene data show CDR1 as SGHAT and CDR2 as FQNNGV. The ends were cut back, 0 bases at V and 0 bases at J, with 12 bases in the middle. CDR3 nucleotides: TGTGCCAGCAGCTTAGACAGGGCTACCCTCTCTGGAAACACCATATATTTT. It codes for CASSLDRATLSGNTIYF.

CDR3 protein: CASSYLSGEKDTQYF. The CDR3 nucleotides are TGTGCCAGCAGTTACTTGTCGGGAGAGAAAGATACGCAGTATTTT. This chain joins TRBV6-5 and TRBJ2-3, with D possibly TRBD2 on 6 matching bases. CDR3 length: 15 residues. CDR1 is MNHEY, CDR2 SVGAGI, per germline. Trimming stripped 1 base from V and 5 bases from J, with 13 bases between.

The V and J genes are TRBV12-3 or TRBV12-4 and TRBJ1-1; the D gene is possibly TRBD1 (5 bases). The ends were cut back, 6 bases at V and 5 bases at J, with 13 bases in the middle. The CDR3 has 13 amino acids. This CDR3 reads CASRAQGVTEAFF. The CDR3 DNA follows: TGTGCCAGCAGAGCCCAGGGCGTTACTGAAGCTTTCTTT.

The CDR3 sequence is CSASDGVGEPQHF. CDR3 in DNA: TGCAGTGCTAGTGACGGGGTCGGTGAGCCCCAGCATTTT. V and J are TRBV20-1 and TRBJ1-5; unclear D gene. Trimming took off 3 bases at V and 8 bases at J, with 14 bases between the two ends. CDR3 length: 13 amino acids. Germline CDR1 reads DFQATT; CDR2 reads SNEGSKA (reference sequence).

The chain joins TRBV5-1 to TRBJ2-7, with D maybe TRBD2 (5 bases). The V gene's germline CDR1 is SGHRS and CDR2 YFSETQ. Trimming removed 4 bases from V and 2 bases from J, with 10 bases in between. This CDR3 spans 13 amino acids. This chain's CDR3 is CASSPGGPYEQYF. The DNA for the CDR3 is TGCGCCAGCAGCCCTGGAGGTCCCTACGAGCAGTACTTC.

The chain recombines TRBV30 with TRBJ2-1; 10 bases are shared with TRBD2. Germline V lookup: CDR1 GTSNPN, CDR2 SVGIG (reference sequence). The CDR3 is made up of 15 amino acids. Losses at the gene ends were 2 bases for V and 4 bases for J; bases not matched to a gene: 5. The CDR3 DNA reads TGTGCCTGGAGTCCCCTAGCGGGAGCGTACAATGAGCAGTTCTTC. It codes for CAWSPLAGAYNEQFF.

With respect to this clone: Other DNA sequences within the sample encode an identical CDR3. The chain combines TRBV9 with TRBJ1-6; a possible D gene is TRBD1 (5 bases). V shed 2 bases and J shed 0 bases, with 9 bases lying between them. There are 16 residues in the CDR3. Per the germline V gene, CDR1 is SGDLS and CDR2 is YYNGEE. The CDR3 sequence: CASSVGGSSYNSPLHF. In nucleotides, the CDR3 is TGTGCCAGCAGCGTCGGGGGTAGCTCCTATAATTCACCCCTCCACTTT.

The V gene is TRBV27, the J gene TRBJ1-2, with TRBD1 matching 10 bases. V shed 6 bases, J shed 3 bases, and the junction held 10 bases outside the gene matches. This CDR3 is built from 16 residues. Germline assignment: CDR1 MNHEY and CDR2 SMNVEV (reference sequence). This CDR3 is CASSTRDRGVDYGYTF. The CDR3 bases are TGTGCCAGCAGCACCCGGGACAGGGGTGTGGACTATGGCTACACCTTC.

V is TRBV7-2 and J is TRBJ2-1, with 9 bases identical to TRBD2. With V trimmed by 0 bases and J by 4 bases, 4 bases remained unmatched. The CDR3 sequence is 16 residues long. Germline values: CDR1 SGHTA, CDR2 FQGNSA. For the CDR3, the DNA is TGTGCCAGCAGCTTAGCCGCGACTAGCGGTTACAATGAGCAGTTCTTC. This translates into CASSLAATSGYNEQFF.

This sequence joins TRBV28 and TRBJ1-6, with 9 bases that match TRBD1. The trim removed 4 bases at V and 10 bases at J, leaving 8 bases unmatched. Germline loops: CDR1 MDHEN, CDR2 SYDVKM. The CDR3 is 15 amino acids. CDR3 DNA sequence: TGTGCCAGCAGTTCGACAGGGGGTTTAGAGTCACCCCTCCACTTT. It is translated as CASSSTGGLESPLHF.

V and J are TRBV18 and TRBJ2-7; 9 bases are a match to TRBD1. This CDR3 contains 18 residues. CDR1 is KGHSH and CDR2 is LQKENI in the germline V gene. The trim removed 3 bases at V and 6 bases at J, leaving 18 bases unmatched. DNA of the CDR3: TGTGCCAGCTCACCTCAACGCGGACAGGGGCCTCTCCGGGCCGAGCAGTACTTC. It encodes CASSPQRGQGPLRAEQYF. Combining the CDR3 with reference TRBV18 and TRBJ2-7 gives the whole variable domain NAGVMQNPRHLVRRRGQEARLRCSPMKGHSHVYWYRQLPEEGLKFMVYLQKENIIDESGMPKERFSAEFPKEGPSILRIQQVVRGDSAAYFCASSPQRGQGPLRAEQYFGPGTRLTVT.

The rearrangement links TRBV7-3 to TRBJ2-1; D perhaps matches TRBD2 (6 bases). Trimming took off 5 bases at V and 0 bases at J, with 26 bases between the two ends. Per germline, CDR1 SGHTA and CDR2 FQGTGA. The CDR3 is 20 amino acids. CDR3 amino acids: CASSRGPLSRGVSSYNEQFF. In DNA form, the CDR3 reads TGTGCCAGCAGCCGTGGCCCCCTGAGTCGCGGGGTGAGCTCCTACAATGAGCAGTTCTTC.